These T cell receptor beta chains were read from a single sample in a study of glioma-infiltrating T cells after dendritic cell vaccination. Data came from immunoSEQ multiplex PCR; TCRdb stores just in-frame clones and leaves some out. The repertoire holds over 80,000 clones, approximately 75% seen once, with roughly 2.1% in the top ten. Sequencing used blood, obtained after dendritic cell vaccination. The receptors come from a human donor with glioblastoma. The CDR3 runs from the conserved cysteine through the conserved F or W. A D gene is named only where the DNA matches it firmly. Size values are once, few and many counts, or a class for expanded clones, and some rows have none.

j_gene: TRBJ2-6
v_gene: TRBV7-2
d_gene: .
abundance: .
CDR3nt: TGTGCCAGCAGCTTAGCGCGTACCTCTGGGGCCAACGTCCTGACTTTC
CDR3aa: CASSLARTSGANVLTF

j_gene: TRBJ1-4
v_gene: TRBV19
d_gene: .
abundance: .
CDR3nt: TGTGCCAGTAGCTGGGAGGGTCGGGTTGAAAAACTGTTTTTT
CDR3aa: CASSWEGRVEKLFF

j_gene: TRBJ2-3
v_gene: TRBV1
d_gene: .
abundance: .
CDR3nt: TGCACCAGCAGCCAAGATAAGGCGGGGCCCACAGATACGCAGTATTTT
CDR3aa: CTSSQDKAGPTDTQYF

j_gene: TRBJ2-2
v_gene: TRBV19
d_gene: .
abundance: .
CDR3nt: TGTGCCAGTAGTATAAGTGCAGCGAACACCGGGGAGCTGTTTTTT
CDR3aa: CASSISAANTGELFF

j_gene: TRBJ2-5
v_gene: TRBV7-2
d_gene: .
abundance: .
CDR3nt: TGTGCCAGCAGCTTCCTGACAGCGTACCAAGAGACCCAGTACTTC
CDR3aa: CASSFLTAYQETQYF

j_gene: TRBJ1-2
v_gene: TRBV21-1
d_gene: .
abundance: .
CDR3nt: TGTGCCAGCAGCAAAGAGGGGGGGAGTGGCTACACCTTC
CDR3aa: CASSKEGGSGYTF

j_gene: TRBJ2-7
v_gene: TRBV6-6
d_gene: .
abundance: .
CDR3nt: TGTGCCAGCAGTGCAGGTGCCTACGAGCAGTACTTC
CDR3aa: CASSAGAYEQYF

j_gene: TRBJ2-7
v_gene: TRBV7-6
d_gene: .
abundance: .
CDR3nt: TGTGCCAGCATGGTCGGGGGACCCTACGAGCAGTACTTC
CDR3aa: CASMVGGPYEQYF

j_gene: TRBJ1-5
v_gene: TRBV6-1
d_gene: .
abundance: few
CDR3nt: TGTGCCAGCAGTTATAGCCATCAACAGCCCCAGCATTTT
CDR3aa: CASSYSHQQPQHF

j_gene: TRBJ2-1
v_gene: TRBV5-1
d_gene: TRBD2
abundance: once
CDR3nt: TGCGCCAGCAGCCGATCGACTAGCGGGAGAACCTCCTCCTACAATGAGCAGTTCTTC
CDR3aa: CASSRSTSGRTSSYNEQFF

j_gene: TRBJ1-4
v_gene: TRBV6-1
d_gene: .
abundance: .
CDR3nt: TGTGCCAGCAGTGAGTTGACAGGCGGGGGCGAAAAACTGTTTTTT
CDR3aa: CASSELTGGGEKLFF

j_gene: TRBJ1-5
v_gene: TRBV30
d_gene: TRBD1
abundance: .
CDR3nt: TGTGCCTGGGGGGACAGGGACAATCAGCCCCAGCATTTT
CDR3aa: CAWGDRDNQPQHF

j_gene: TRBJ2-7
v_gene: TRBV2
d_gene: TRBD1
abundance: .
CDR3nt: TGTGCCAGCAATTCCGGGACAGCCTACGAGCAGTACTTC
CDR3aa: CASNSGTAYEQYF

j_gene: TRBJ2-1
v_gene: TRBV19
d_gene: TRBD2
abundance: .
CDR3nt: TGTGCCAGTAGTATAGAAGGGCGGGAGAGCTACAATGAGCAGTTCTTC
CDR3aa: CASSIEGRESYNEQFF

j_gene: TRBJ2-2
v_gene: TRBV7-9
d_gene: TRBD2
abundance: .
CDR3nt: TGTGCCAGCAGCTACGGGAGGCAGCAAACCGGGGAGCTGTTTTTT
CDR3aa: CASSYGRQQTGELFF

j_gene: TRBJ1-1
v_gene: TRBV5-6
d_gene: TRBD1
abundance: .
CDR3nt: TGTGCCAGCGGCGAGGGGGCAAGGGACACTGAAGCTTTCTTT
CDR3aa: CASGEGARDTEAFF

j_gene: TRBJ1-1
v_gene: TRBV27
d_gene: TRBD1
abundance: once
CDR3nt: TGTGCCAGCAGTCGACAGGGATGGACTGAAGCTTTCTTT
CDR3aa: CASSRQGWTEAFF

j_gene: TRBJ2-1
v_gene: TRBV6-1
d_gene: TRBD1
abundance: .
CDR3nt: TGTGCCATCCGACAGGGTGCGGTCAATGAGCAGTTCTTC
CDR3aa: CAIRQGAVNEQFF

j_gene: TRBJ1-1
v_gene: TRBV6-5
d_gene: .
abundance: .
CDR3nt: TGTGCCAGCAGTAATCTACAGGGTCCGGGAACTGAAGCTTTCTTT
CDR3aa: CASSNLQGPGTEAFF

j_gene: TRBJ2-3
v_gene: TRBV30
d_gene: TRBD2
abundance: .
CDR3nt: TGTGCCTGGAGTGTGGGGACTAGCGGGAACACAGATACGCAGTATTTT
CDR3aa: CAWSVGTSGNTDTQYF

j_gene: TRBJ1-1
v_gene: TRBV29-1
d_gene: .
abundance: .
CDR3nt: TGCAGCGGGGGGCTTTTTATGAACACTGAAGCTTTCTTT
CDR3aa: CSGGLFMNTEAFF

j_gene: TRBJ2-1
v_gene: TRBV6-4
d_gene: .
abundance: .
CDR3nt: TGTGCCAGCAGTGACTCGGGGGACAGCGGGTTCAAGCAGTTCTTC
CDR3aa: CASSDSGDSGFKQFF

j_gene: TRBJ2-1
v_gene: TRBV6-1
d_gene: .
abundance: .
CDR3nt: TGTGCCAGCACACGACCGGGTCAGCAGTTCTTC
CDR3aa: CASTRPGQQFF

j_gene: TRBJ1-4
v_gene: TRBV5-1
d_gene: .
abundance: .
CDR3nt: TGCGCCAGCAGCTATACAGGGACAACTAATGAAAAACTGTTTTTT
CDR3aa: CASSYTGTTNEKLFF

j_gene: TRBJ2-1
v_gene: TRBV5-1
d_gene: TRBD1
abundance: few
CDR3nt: TGCGCCAGCAGCTTGGGGACAGGGGTTAGCAATGAGCAGTTCTTC
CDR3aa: CASSLGTGVSNEQFF

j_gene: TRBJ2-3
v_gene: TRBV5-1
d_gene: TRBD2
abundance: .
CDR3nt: TGCGCCAGCAGCTTGTTGAGGGAGGGAGGCACAGATACGCAGTATTTT
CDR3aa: CASSLLREGGTDTQYF

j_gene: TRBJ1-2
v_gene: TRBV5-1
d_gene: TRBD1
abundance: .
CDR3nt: TGCGCCAGCTCCCCCTTGACAGGGGGTAACTATGGCTACACCTTC
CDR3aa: CASSPLTGGNYGYTF

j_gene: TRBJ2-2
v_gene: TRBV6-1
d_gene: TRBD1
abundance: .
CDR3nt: TGTGCCAGTCGCCGGGACAGTTTCACCGGGGAGCTGTTTTTT
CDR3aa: CASRRDSFTGELFF

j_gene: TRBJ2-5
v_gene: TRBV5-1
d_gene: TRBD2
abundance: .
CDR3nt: TGCGCCAGCAGCCCGGTGCCAGCGGGAGTTGGTGAGACCCAGTACTTC
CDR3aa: CASSPVPAGVGETQYF

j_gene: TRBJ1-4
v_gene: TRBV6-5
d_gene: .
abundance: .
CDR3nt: TGTGCCAGCAGGGATTGGCGGAATGAAAAACTGTTTTTT
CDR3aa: CASRDWRNEKLFF

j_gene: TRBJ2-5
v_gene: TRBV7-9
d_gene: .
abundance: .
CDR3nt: TGTGCCAGCAGCTTAGTTCAGCTTGGCAGGGGAGAGACCCAGTACTTC
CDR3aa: CASSLVQLGRGETQYF

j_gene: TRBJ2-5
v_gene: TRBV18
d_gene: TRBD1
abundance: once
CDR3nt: TGTGCCAGCTCACCCCGGGCAGGGGGCGAGACCCAGTACTTC
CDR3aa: CASSPRAGGETQYF

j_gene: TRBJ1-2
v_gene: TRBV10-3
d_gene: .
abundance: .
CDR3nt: TGTGCCATCAGTTTCGGGTCTAACTATGGCTACACCTTC
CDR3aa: CAISFGSNYGYTF

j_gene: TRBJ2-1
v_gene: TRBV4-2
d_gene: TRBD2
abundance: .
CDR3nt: TGTGCCAGCAGCCTCGGAGGGCGGGGGGGTACCAATGAGCAGTTCTTC
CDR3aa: CASSLGGRGGTNEQFF

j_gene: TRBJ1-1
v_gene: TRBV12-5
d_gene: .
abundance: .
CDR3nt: TGTGCTAGTGGTTTGGTACAGAGTGAAGCTTTCTTT
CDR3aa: CASGLVQSEAFF

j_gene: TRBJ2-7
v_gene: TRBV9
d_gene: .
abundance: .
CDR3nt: TGTGCCAGCAGCGCCCGGGAACAGGGCATTCGGTACTTC
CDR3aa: CASSAREQGIRYF

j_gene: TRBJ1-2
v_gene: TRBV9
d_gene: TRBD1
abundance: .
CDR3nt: TGTGCCAGCAGCCCCCCCTGGACAGGTGGTAATGGCTACACCTTC
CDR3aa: CASSPPWTGGNGYTF

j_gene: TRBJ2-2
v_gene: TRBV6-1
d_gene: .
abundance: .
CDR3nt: TGTGCCAGCAGCCGGGAACCGAACACCGGGGAGCTGTTTTTT
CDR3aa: CASSREPNTGELFF

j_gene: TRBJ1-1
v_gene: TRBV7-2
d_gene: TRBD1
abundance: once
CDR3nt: TGTGCCAGCAGCCTGCCACAGGGGCACGCTGAAGCTTTCTTT
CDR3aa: CASSLPQGHAEAFF

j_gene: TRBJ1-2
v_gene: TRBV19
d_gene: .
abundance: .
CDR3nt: TGTGCCAGTAGTCCCGAGGCGGGGGCCTATGGCTACACCTTC
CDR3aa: CASSPEAGAYGYTF

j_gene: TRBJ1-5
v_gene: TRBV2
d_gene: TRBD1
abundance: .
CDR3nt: TGTGCCAGCAGTGAAGCGAGGACAGGTAGCAATCAGCCCCAGCATTTT
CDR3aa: CASSEARTGSNQPQHF

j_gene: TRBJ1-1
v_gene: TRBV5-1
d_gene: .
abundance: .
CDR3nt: TGCGCCAGCAGCCGGTCGACAGGGAACACTGAAGCTTTCTTT
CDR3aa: CASSRSTGNTEAFF

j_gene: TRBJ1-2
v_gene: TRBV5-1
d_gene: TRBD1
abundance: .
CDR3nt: TGCGCCAGCAGCCCGGGACAGGTCGGGGACTATGGCTACACCTTC
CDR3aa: CASSPGQVGDYGYTF

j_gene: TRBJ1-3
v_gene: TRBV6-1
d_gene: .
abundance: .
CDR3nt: TGTGCCAGCAGTACAACAGGGAAGACTGGAAACACCATATATTTT
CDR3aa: CASSTTGKTGNTIYF

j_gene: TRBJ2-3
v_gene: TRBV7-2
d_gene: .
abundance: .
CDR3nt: TGTGCCAGCAGCCAATTCACAGATACGCAGTATTTT
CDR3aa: CASSQFTDTQYF

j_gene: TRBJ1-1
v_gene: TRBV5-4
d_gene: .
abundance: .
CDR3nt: TGTGCCAGCAGCCGCAAGGCGGGTTGGACTGAAGCTTTCTTT
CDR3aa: CASSRKAGWTEAFF

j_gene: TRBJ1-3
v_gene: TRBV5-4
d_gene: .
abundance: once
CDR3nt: TGTGCCAGCAGCTTGGGGCAGACTGGAAACACCATATATTTT
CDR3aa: CASSLGQTGNTIYF

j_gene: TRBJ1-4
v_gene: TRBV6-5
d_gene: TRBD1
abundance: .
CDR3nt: TGTGCCAGCAGTAGAGACAGGGGGCAGGGAAAACTGTTTTTT
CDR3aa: CASSRDRGQGKLFF

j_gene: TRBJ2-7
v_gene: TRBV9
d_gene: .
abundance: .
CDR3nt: TGTGCCAGCAGCGTAGGAAACCTTCCCGGCGAGCAGTACTTC
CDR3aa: CASSVGNLPGEQYF

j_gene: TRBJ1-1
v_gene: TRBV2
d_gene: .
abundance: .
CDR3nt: TGTGCCAGCAGTGAAGCTCGGGCCTCAGGGCCCGCTGAAGCTTTCTTT
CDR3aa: CASSEARASGPAEAFF

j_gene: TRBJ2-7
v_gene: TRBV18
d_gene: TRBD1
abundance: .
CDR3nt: TGTGCCAGCTCTCTGGGACAGGGATACGAGCAGTACTTC
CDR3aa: CASSLGQGYEQYF

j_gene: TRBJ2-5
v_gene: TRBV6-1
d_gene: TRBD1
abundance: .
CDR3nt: TGTGCCAGCACCTCTCCCACAGGGGGCCAAGAGACCCAGTACTTC
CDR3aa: CASTSPTGGQETQYF

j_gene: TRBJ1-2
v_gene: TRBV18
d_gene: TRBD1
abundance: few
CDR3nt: TGTGCCAGCCGGACAGGAGGGTTAAACTATGGCTACACCTTC
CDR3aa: CASRTGGLNYGYTF

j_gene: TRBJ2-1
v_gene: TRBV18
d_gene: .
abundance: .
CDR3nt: TGTGCCAGCTCCACCCGTTTGTGGAGGGCCTCCTACAATGAGCAGTTCTTC
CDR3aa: CASSTRLWRASYNEQFF

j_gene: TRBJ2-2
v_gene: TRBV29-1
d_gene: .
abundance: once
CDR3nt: TGCAGCGTTGTGAGGGAAACCACGAACACCGGGGAGCTGTTTTTT
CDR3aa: CSVVRETTNTGELFF

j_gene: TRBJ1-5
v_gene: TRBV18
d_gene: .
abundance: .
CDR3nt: TGTGCCAGCTCAATCACTCAGGTTGGACAGCCCCAGCATTTT
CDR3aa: CASSITQVGQPQHF